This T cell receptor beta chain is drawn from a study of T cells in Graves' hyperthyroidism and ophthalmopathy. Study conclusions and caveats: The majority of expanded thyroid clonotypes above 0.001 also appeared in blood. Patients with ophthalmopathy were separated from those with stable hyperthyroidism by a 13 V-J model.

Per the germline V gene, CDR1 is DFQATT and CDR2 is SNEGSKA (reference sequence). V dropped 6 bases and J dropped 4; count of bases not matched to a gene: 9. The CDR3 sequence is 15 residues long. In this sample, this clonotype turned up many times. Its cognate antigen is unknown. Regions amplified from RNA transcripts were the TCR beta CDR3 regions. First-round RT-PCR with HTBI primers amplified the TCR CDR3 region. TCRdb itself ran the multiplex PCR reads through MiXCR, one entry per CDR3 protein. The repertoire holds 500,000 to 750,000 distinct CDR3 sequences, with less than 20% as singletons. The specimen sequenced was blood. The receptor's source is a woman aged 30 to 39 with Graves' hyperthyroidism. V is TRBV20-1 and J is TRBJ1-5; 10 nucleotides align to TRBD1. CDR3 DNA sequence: TGCAGTGCGAGAAAGGGGACAGGGGTAAATCAGCCCCAGCATTTT. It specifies CSARKGTGVNQPQHF.